Following are 30 T cell receptor beta chains from one sample sequenced in a study of human T cells and chemical hapten exposure. Time point here: pre-sensitization, week 0. Treatment indicated: therapeutic diphenylcyclopropenone sensitization with weekly scalp DPC. TCRdb reprocessed the RACE reads via MiXCR and lists one record per CDR3 protein. This sample has about 290,000 distinct CDR3 sequences, with roughly 7.4% found just once. The sequencing here drew on whole blood, taken in connection with sensitization to the hapten diphenylcyclopropenone (DPC). All receptors come from a man younger than 30 with alopecia areata. Some clones in this sample may be carry-over from other donors' samples.

This clonotype turned up a few times. This chain links TRBV7-6 with TRBJ2-7; TRBD1 matches 8 bases. The CDR3 extends over 15 amino acids. In germline, CDR1 is SGHVS, CDR2 FNYEAQ. V was clipped by 2 bases and J by 6 bases; unmatched bases: 9. CDR3 sequence: CASSLLARGRGEQYF. In DNA, the CDR3 is TGTGCCAGCAGCTTATTGGCCAGGGGGCGCGGCGAGCAGTACTTC.

The sample holds a few counts of this clonotype. This chain links TRBV7-9 with TRBJ2-3; 8 bases match TRBD2. Germline lookup yields CDR1 SEHNR and CDR2 FQNEAQ (reference sequence). The CDR3 is 18 amino acids. V shed 8 bases, J shed 4 bases, and the junction held 20 bases outside the gene matches. The CDR3 sequence: CASRLKWGAREVPDTQYF. As DNA, the CDR3 is TGTGCCAGCCGACTCAAATGGGGAGCGCGGGAGGTCCCAGATACGCAGTATTTT.

The chain is built from TRBV29-1 and TRBJ1-2, with 9 nucleotides matching TRBD1. Germline V gives CDR1 SQVTM, CDR2 ANQGSEA. This CDR3 is built from 17 residues. The junction had 13 bases not matched to a gene; V was cut back by 3 bases and J by 2 bases. CDR3 bases: TGCAGCGTTGACGCAGGGACAGGGTTCTCTGTCAACTATGGCTACACCTTC. Its translation: CSVDAGTGFSVNYGYTF.

This clonotype was found many times. This sequence joins TRBV5-1 and TRBJ1-6, with a tentative D call TRBD1 (5 bases). V was trimmed by 4 bases and J by 7 bases, leaving 12 bases between them. The CDR3 extends over 14 amino acids. Germline CDR1 reads SGHRS; CDR2 reads YFSETQ. CDR3 sequence (DNA): TGCGCCAGCAGCACGGGACGCGGGAATTCACCCCTCCACTTT. Translation: CASSTGRGNSPLHF.

The J gene is TRBJ1-5, the V gene TRBV3-1, with a possible D match to TRBD1 (6 bases). Germline V gene lookup returns CDR1 LGHDT and CDR2 YNNKEL (reference sequence). This CDR3 region has 16 residues. V lost 1 base and J lost 2, with 12 bases in between. The CDR3, as DNA: TGTGCCAGCAGCCAAGCTCCGGACAGCGGCAATCAGCCCCAGCATTTT. Translating it yields CASSQAPDSGNQPQHF.

This clonotype was observed many times. The rearrangement joins TRBV7-2 to TRBJ2-5; D remains ambiguous. CDR1 SGHTA and CDR2 FQGNSA come from the germline V gene. V lost 2 bases to trimming and J lost 5 bases, with 6 bases between them. The CDR3 has 12 residues. CDR3 DNA: TGTGCCAGCAGCTTACATCTGGAGACCCAGTACTTC. It yields the protein CASSLHLETQYF.

This clonotype showed up many times. The CDR3 loop reads CATEINTGRGELFF. Here the CDR3 DNA reads TGTGCCACCGAGATAAATACAGGGAGGGGGGAGCTGTTTTTT. V and J are TRBV12-3 or TRBV12-4 and TRBJ2-2; D might be TRBD1 or TRBD2, each matching 6 bases. The V end was cut by 10 bases, the J end by 8 bases, with 20 bases between. This CDR3 is 14 amino acids long.

This chain connects TRBV4-1 to TRBJ1-3; D is possibly TRBD1 (5 bases). The CDR3 spans 16 residues. V lost 3 bases and J 0 bases, leaving 12 bases between the germline ends. Germline V lookup: CDR1 MGHRA, CDR2 YSYEKL. CDR3 residues: CASSQGPRSSGNTIYF. CDR3 DNA: TGCGCCAGCAGCCAGGGACCGAGAAGCTCTGGAAACACCATATATTTT.

This clonotype was found a few times. The gene calls are TRBV4-3 and TRBJ1-4; no clear D. The CDR3 length is 16 residues. V lost 4 bases and J lost 3, with 15 bases in between. CDR1 and CDR2 (germline): LGHNA, YSLEER. The CDR3 is CASSLGRGVANEKLFF. The CDR3 coding sequence is TGCGCCAGCAGCCTCGGGCGTGGGGTCGCTAATGAAAAACTGTTTTTT.

This clonotype was detected a few times. V is TRBV29-1 and J is TRBJ2-1; 13 bases match TRBD2. Unmatched junction bases numbered 3, after V lost 6 bases and J lost 4 bases. The germline V gene encodes CDR1 SQVTM and CDR2 ANQGSEA. The CDR3 consists of 14 residues. The CDR3 nucleotides read TGCAGCGTCAGGACTAGCGGGGGTTACAATGAGCAGTTCTTC. Protein: CSVRTSGGYNEQFF.

V and J are TRBV7-2 and TRBJ2-3; D remains unclear. The CDR3 spans 12 residues. The V end lost 5 bases, the J end lost 4 bases, and 7 bases lay between the germline ends. Germline V gives CDR1 SGHTA, CDR2 FQGNSA. CDR3: CASSKAADTQYF. Written as DNA, the CDR3 is TGTGCCAGCAGCAAAGCAGCAGATACGCAGTATTTT.

This clonotype has a count of ten or more. This chain connects TRBV29-1 to TRBJ2-7, with TRBD1 matching over 10 bases. Per germline, CDR1 SQVTM and CDR2 ANQGSEA. The CDR3 runs to 15 residues. V shed 3 bases, J shed 2 bases, and the junction held 7 bases outside the gene matches. The DNA for the CDR3 is TGCAGCGTTGAGGGGGGACAGGGGATTACCTACGAGCAGTACGTC. Protein: CSVEGGQGITYEQYV.

This clonotype was observed a handful of times. The genes are TRBV5-4 and TRBJ2-7, with 8 bases fitting TRBD2. V shed 4 bases, J shed 5 bases, and the junction held 8 bases outside the gene matches. This CDR3 contains 14 residues. CDR1 is SGHNT, CDR2 YYREEE, per germline (reference sequence). Written as DNA, the CDR3 is TGTGCCAGCAGCCCGGGACTAGGAATAAACGAGCAGTACGTC. This translates into CASSPGLGINEQYV.

This clonotype was recorded many times. The chain recombines TRBV6-5 with TRBJ2-2, with no clear D. The CDR3 spans 17 residues. CDR1 and CDR2 (germline): MNHEY, SVGAGI. V was shortened by 6 bases and J by 0 bases, with 17 bases between the two germline ends. This chain's CDR3 is CASSSENPNANTGELFF. Written as DNA, the CDR3 is TGTGCCAGCAGCTCAGAAAATCCTAACGCGAACACCGGGGAGCTGTTTTTT.

The gene calls are TRBV27 and TRBJ2-4; D remains unclear. This CDR3 is built from 14 residues. Germline CDR1 MNHEY, CDR2 SMNVEV (reference sequence). Trimming took off 0 bases at V and 3 bases at J, with 6 bases between the two ends. The CDR3 spells CASSLSTSKNIQYF. Written as DNA, the CDR3 is TGTGCCAGCAGTTTATCTACCAGCAAAAACATTCAGTACTTC.

In DNA, the CDR3 is TGTGCCAGCGGGATACAGGGTAGCTCCTACAATGAGCAGTTCTTC. It codes for CASGIQGSSYNEQFF. V and J are TRBV12-3 or TRBV12-4 and TRBJ2-1, with D perhaps TRBD1 (6 bases). This CDR3 region has 15 residues. The V gene lost 8 bases and the J gene lost 0 bases, with 14 bases spanning the gap.

This clonotype has only a few counts. The chain is built from TRBV6-5 and TRBJ2-5; D gene unclear. Germline V gene lookup returns CDR1 MNHEY and CDR2 SVGAGI. Trimming pared 5 bases from V and 4 bases from J, leaving 14 bases between. CDR3 length equals 14 residues. This chain's CDR3 is CASSEVADRETQYF. DNA of the CDR3: TGTGCCAGCAGTGAGGTGGCGGATCGAGAGACCCAGTACTTC.

This clonotype was observed many times. The rearrangement joins TRBV29-1 to TRBJ2-1; 10 nucleotides align to TRBD1. Germline V CDR1 and CDR2: SQVTM, ANQGSEA. V lost 8 bases and J lost 3; bases outside the gene matches: 7. The CDR3 contains 14 residues. The CDR3 bases are TGCAGCTTGGGACAGGGGAGTAGCTACAATGAGCAGTTCTTC. It translates to CSLGQGSSYNEQFF.

The gene calls are TRBV20-1 and TRBJ1-3, with 7 positions matching TRBD1. Losses at the gene ends were 5 bases for V and 0 bases for J; bases not matched to a gene: 4. In germline, CDR1 is DFQATT, CDR2 SNEGSKA (reference sequence). The CDR3 consists of 14 residues. CDR3 DNA sequence: TGCAGTGCTTCCTACAGGGGCTCTGGAAACACCATATATTTT. Translating gives CSASYRGSGNTIYF.

This clonotype was seen a few times. The rearrangement links TRBV11-2 to TRBJ2-3; D remains unclear. The germline gives CDR1 SGHAT, CDR2 FQNNGV. CDR3 length: 14 amino acids. Deletions cut 1 base from V and 2 bases from J, with 7 bases between. The CDR3: CASSLAQFTDTQYF. The CDR3, as DNA: TGTGCCAGCAGCTTAGCGCAGTTCACAGATACGCAGTATTTT.

The chain is built from TRBV6-2 or TRBV6-3 and TRBJ2-3; TRBD2 aligns across 8 bases. The CDR3 loop spans 16 amino acids. With 2 bases clipped from V and 3 bases from J, the junction kept 7 bases outside the gene matches. Per germline, CDR1 MNHEY and CDR2 SVGEGT. The CDR3 spells CASSYPTPGGTDTQYF. The CDR3 coding sequence is TGTGCCAGCAGTTACCCTACCCCGGGGGGGACAGATACGCAGTATTTT.

A few counts support this clonotype. The V call is TRBV29-1, the J call TRBJ1-2; 8 positions match TRBD1. The V segment lost 0 bases and the J segment 6 bases; nucleotides outside the gene matches: 6. Germline CDR1 reads SQVTM; CDR2 reads ANQGSEA. The CDR3 is made up of 14 amino acids. The CDR3 protein is CSVEEWQGADGYTF. CDR3 DNA: TGCAGCGTTGAAGAGTGGCAGGGGGCGGATGGCTACACCTTC.

The count of this clonotype is one. Being one base from a much bigger clone, this may be a read error. Because it lacks the conserved phenylalanine or tryptophan at the end, this CDR3 is likely a read error. CDR3 DNA sequence: TGTGCCAGCAGTTTAACCCCTTTCAAAGGGGGGGACACTGAAGCTTTCTCT. Translation gives CASSLTPFKGGDTEAFS. The chain combines TRBV28 with TRBJ1-1, with D possibly TRBD1 on 6 matching bases. The length of the CDR3 is 17 residues. V was clipped by 2 bases and J by 3 bases, with 19 bases between them. Germline V gives CDR1 MDHEN, CDR2 SYDVKM.

This clonotype was seen a handful of times. An end of the junction differs from the germline gene, which may be a read error. J is TRBJ1-3 and V is TRBV11-2, with D hard to call. Germline CDR1 SGHAT, CDR2 FQNNGV. This CDR3 comprises 12 residues. CDR3 coding DNA: TGTGCCAGCAGCTTAGAAGCGCATGAACTGGATTTT. The encoded protein is CASSLEAHELDF.

This clonotype was detected a few times. V usage is TRBV29-1 and J usage is TRBJ2-5; 8 bases map to TRBD1. The CDR3 contains 12 residues. Germline values: CDR1 SQVTM, CDR2 ANQGSEA. V dropped 4 bases and J dropped 6; count of bases not matched to a gene: 4. DNA for the CDR3: TGCAGCGTTGCAGGGGGCTGGAAGACCCAGTACTTC. Amino acids: CSVAGGWKTQYF.

This chain connects TRBV20-1 to TRBJ2-3; D call uncertain. Germline-derived CDR1 and CDR2 are DFQATT and SNEGSKA (reference sequence). The CDR3 length is 15 residues. Trimming cost V 0 bases and J 3 bases, with 13 bases left between them. CDR3 sequence: CSARDLGSETDTQYF. The DNA of the CDR3 is TGCAGTGCTAGAGATTTAGGGTCGGAGACAGATACGCAGTATTTT.

This clonotype was counted ten times or more. The chain joins TRBV7-6 to TRBJ2-7, with D unresolved. V lost 2 bases and J lost 6, with 14 bases in between. Germline V lookup: CDR1 SGHVS, CDR2 FNYEAQ. This CDR3 region has 14 residues. CDR3 in DNA: TGTGCCAGCAGCTTAAACTACAGAATGGGCGAGCAGTACTTC. The encoded protein is CASSLNYRMGEQYF.

This chain joins TRBV20-1 and TRBJ2-1, with D possibly matching TRBD2 (6 bases). Germline V gene sequence: CDR1 DFQATT, CDR2 SNEGSKA (reference sequence). The V and J ends lost 0 bases and 0 bases respectively, with 12 bases between them. This CDR3 spans 16 amino acids. This CDR3 reads CSARDPSASSYNEQFF. The CDR3 DNA reads TGCAGTGCTAGAGATCCTAGCGCCAGCTCCTACAATGAGCAGTTCTTC.

The rearrangement joins TRBV28 to TRBJ1-5, with D hard to call. Germline V CDR1 and CDR2: MDHEN, SYDVKM. Trimming removed 6 bases at V and 9 bases at J, with 12 bases between. This CDR3 spans 12 amino acids. Written as DNA, the CDR3 is TGTGCCAGCAGCCCACCGAGTCGGCCCCAGCATTTT. The encoded protein is CASSPPSRPQHF.

The V gene is TRBV6-5, the J gene TRBJ2-1; maybe TRBD2 (6 bases). Trimming took 6 bases from V and 2 from J, leaving 20 bases between them. The CDR3 loop spans 17 amino acids. Per germline, CDR1 MNHEY and CDR2 SVGAGI. CDR3 in DNA: TGTGCCAGCAGACTCGGGGGTCTCATGGAGGCCTACAATGAGCAGTTCTTC. It encodes CASRLGGLMEAYNEQFF.